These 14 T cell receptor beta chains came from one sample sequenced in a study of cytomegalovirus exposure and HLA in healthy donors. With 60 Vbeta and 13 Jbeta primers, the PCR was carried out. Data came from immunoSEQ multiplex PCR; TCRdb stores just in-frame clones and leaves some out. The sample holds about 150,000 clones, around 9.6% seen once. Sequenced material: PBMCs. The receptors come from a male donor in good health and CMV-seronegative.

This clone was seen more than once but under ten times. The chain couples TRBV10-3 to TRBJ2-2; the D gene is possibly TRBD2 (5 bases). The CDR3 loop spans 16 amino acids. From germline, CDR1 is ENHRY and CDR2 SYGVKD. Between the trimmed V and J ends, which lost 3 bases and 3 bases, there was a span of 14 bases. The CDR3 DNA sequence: TGTGCCATCAGTGAACCGTCGCACGGGGACACCGGGGAGCTGTTTTTT. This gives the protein CAISEPSHGDTGELFF.

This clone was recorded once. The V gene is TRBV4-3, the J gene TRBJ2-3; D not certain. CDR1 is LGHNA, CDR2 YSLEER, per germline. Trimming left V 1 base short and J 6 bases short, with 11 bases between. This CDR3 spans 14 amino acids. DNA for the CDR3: TGCGCCAGCAGCCAAGCCCAATCCGGGGATACGCAGTATTTT. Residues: CASSQAQSGDTQYF.

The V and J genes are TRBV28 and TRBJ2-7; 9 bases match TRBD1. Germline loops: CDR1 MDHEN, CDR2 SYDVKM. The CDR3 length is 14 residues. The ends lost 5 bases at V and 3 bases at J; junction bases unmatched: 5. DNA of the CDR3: TGTGCCAGCAGTCCTGGGACAGGGCTCTACGAGCAGTACTTC. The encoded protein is CASSPGTGLYEQYF.

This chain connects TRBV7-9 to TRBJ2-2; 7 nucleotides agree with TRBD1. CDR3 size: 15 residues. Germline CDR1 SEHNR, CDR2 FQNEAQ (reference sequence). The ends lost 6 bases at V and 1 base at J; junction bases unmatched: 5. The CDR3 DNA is TGTGCCAGCAGGGAACAGGGGCGGAACACCGGGGAGCTGTTTTTT. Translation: CASREQGRNTGELFF. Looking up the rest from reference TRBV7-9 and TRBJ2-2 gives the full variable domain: DTGVSQNPRHKITKRGQNVTFRCDPISEHNRLYWYRQTLGQGPEFLTYFQNEAQLEKSRLLSDRFSAERPKGSFSTLEIQRTEQGDSAMYLCASREQGRNTGELFFGEGSRLTVL.

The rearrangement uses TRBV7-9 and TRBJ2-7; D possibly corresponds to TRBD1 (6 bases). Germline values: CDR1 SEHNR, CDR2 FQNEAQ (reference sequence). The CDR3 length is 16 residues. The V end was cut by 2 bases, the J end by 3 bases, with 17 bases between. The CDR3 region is CASSLLPGQSDYEQYF. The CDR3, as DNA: TGTGCCAGCAGCTTACTCCCCGGACAGTCTGACTACGAGCAGTACTTC.

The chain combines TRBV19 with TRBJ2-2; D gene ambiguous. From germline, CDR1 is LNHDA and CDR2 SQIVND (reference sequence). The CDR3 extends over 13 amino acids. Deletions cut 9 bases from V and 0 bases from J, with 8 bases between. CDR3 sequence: CASEAANTGELFF. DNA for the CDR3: TGTGCCAGCGAAGCCGCGAACACCGGGGAGCTGTTTTTT.

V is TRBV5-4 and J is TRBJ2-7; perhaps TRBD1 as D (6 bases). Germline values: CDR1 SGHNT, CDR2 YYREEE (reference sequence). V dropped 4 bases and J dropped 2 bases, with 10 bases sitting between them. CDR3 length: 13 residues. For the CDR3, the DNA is TGTGCCAGCAGCGTCGGACAGACCTACGAGCAGTACTTC. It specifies CASSVGQTYEQYF.

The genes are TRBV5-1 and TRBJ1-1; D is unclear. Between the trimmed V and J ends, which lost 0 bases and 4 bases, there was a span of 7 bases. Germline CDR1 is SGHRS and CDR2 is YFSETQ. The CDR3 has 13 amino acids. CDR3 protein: CASSLGDFTEAFF. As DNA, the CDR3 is TGCGCCAGCAGCTTGGGAGACTTCACTGAAGCTTTCTTT.

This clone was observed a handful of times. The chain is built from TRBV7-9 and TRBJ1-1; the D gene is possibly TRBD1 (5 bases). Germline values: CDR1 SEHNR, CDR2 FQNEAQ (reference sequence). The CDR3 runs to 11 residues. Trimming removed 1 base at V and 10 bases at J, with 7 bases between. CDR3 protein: CASSLVQGAFF. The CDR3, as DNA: TGTGCCAGCAGCTTAGTCCAGGGAGCTTTCTTT.

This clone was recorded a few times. CDR3 nucleotide sequence: TGCAGCGTTGAATCTGGGACAGGGCATGGCTACACCTTC. It specifies CSVESGTGHGYTF. The genes are TRBV29-1 and TRBJ1-2; 9 positions agree with TRBD1. Germline CDR1 reads SQVTM; CDR2 reads ANQGSEA. CDR3 length: 13 amino acids. The ends lost 2 bases at V and 6 bases at J; junction bases unmatched: 4.

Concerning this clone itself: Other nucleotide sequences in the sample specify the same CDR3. The CDR3 nucleotides read TGTGCCAGTAGTTTGGACAGTTATAGCAATCAGCCCCAGCATTTT. This codes for CASSLDSYSNQPQHF. The chain recombines TRBV19 with TRBJ1-5; perhaps TRBD1 as D (6 bases). V lost 5 bases and J lost 0, with 11 bases in between. The CDR3 extends over 15 amino acids. Germline loops: CDR1 LNHDA, CDR2 SQIVND (reference sequence). Looking up the rest from reference TRBV19 and TRBJ1-5 gives the full variable domain: DGGITQSPKYLFRKEGQNVTLSCEQNLNHDAMYWYRQDPGQGLRLIYYSQIVNDFQKGDIAEGYSVSREKKESFPLTVTSAQKNPTAFYLCASSLDSYSNQPQHFGDGTRLSIL.

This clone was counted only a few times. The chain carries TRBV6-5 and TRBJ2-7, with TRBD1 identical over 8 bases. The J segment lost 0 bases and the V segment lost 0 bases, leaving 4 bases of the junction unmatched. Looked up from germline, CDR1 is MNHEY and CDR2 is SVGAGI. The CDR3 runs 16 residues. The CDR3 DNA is TGTGCCAGCAGTTACTCCCGGGGACAGGTCTCCTACGAGCAGTACTTC. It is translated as CASSYSRGQVSYEQYF.

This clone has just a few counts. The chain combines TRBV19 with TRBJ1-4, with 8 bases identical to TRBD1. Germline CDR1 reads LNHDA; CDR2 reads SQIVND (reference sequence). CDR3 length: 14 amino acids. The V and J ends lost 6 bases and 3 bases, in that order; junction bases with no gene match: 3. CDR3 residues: CASRTGAANEKLFF. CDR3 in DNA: TGTGCCAGTAGGACAGGGGCGGCTAATGAAAAACTGTTTTTT.

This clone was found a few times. The CDR3 loop is CASNPIGEGAYNEQFF. The DNA for the CDR3 is TGTGCCAGCAACCCTATCGGGGAAGGAGCCTACAATGAGCAGTTCTTC. This chain connects TRBV4-2 to TRBJ2-1, with a tentative D call TRBD2 (5 bases). The CDR3 length is 16 residues. V was trimmed by 7 bases and J by 2 bases, leaving 18 bases between them. Looked up from germline, CDR1 is LGHNA and CDR2 is YNFKEQ.